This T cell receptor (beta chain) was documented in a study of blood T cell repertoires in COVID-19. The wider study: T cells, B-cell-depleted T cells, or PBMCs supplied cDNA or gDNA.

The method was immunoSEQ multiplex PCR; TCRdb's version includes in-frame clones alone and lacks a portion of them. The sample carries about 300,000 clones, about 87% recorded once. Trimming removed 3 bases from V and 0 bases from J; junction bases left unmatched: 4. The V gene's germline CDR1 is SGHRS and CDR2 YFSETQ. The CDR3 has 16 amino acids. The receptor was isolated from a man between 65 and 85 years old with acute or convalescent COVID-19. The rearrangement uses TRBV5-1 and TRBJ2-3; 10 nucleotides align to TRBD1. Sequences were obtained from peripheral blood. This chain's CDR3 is CASSSMGQGSTDTQYF. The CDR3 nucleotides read TGCGCCAGCAGCTCAATGGGACAGGGGAGCACAGATACGCAGTATTTT.